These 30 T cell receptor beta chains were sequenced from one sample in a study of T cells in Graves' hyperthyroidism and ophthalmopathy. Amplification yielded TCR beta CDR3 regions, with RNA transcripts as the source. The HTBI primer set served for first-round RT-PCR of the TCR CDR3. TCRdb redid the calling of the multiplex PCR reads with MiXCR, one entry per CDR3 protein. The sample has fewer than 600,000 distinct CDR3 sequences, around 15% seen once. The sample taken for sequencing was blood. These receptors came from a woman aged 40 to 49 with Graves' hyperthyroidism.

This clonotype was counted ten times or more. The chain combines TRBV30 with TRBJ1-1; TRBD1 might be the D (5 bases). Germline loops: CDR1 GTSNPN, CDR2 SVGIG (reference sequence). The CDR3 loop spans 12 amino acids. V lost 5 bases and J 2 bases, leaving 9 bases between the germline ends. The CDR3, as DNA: TGTGCCTGGGGGACCGACAACACTGAAGCTTTCTTT. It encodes CAWGTDNTEAFF.

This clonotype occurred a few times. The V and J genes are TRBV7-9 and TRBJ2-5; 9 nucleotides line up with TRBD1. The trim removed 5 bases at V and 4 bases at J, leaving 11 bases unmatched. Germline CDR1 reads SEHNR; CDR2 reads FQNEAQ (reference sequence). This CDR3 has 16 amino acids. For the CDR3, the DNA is TGTGCCAGCAGCCGATGGGACAGGGACACCAGAGAGACCCAGTACTTC. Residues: CASSRWDRDTRETQYF.

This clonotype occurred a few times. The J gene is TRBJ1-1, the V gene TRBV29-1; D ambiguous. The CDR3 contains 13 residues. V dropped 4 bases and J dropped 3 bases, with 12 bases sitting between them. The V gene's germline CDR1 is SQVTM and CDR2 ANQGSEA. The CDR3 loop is CSVVPSGYTEAFF. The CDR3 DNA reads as TGCAGCGTTGTCCCCTCGGGTTACACTGAAGCTTTCTTT.

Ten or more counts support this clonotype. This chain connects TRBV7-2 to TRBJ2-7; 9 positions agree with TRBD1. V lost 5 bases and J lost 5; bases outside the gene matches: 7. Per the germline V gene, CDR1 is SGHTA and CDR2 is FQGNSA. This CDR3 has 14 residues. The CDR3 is CASSTVGQGHEQYF. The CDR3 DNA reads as TGTGCCAGCAGCACAGTGGGACAGGGACACGAGCAGTACTTC.

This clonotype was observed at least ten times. The CDR3 loop reads CASRTLDQGGTEAFF. The DNA of the CDR3 is TGTGCCAGCAGAACCTTGGATCAGGGTGGGACTGAAGCTTTCTTT. The chain links TRBV6-1 to TRBJ1-1, with D maybe TRBD1 (5 bases). This CDR3 contains 15 residues. Germline lookup yields CDR1 MNHNS and CDR2 SASEGT. V gave up 6 bases and J gave up 5 bases, with 19 bases separating them.

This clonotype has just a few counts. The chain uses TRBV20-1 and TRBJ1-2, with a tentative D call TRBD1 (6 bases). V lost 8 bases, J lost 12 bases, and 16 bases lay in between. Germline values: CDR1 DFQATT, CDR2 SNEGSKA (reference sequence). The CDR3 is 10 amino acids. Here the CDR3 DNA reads TGCAGTTTAAAACAGGGAGCGCACACCTTC. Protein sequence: CSLKQGAHTF.

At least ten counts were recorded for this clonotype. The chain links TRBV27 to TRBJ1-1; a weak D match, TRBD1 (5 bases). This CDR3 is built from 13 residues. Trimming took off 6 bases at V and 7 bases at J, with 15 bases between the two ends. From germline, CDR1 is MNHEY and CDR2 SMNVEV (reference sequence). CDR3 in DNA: TGTGCCAGCAGCTGGAACAGGAACCTTGAAGCTTTCTTT. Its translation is CASSWNRNLEAFF.

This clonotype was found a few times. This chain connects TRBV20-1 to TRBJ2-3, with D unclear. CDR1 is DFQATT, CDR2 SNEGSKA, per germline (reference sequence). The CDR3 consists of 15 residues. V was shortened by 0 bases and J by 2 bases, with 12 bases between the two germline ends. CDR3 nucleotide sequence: TGCAGTGCTAGAGATATATTGGGCGACACAGATACGCAGTATTTT. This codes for CSARDILGDTDTQYF.

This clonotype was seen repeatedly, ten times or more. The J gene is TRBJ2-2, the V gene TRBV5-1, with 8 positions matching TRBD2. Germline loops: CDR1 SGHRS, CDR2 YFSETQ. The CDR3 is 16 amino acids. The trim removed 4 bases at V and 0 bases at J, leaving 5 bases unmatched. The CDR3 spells CASSRSGSANTGELFF. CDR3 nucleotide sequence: TGCGCCAGCAGCCGGAGCGGGAGCGCGAACACCGGGGAGCTGTTTTTT.

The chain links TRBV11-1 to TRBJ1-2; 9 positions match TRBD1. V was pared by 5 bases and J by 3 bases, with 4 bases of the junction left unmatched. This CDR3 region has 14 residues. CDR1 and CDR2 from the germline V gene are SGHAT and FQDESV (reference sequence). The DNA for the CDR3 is TGTGCCAGCAGCGCCCGACAGGGGGACTATGGCTACACCTTC. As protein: CASSARQGDYGYTF.

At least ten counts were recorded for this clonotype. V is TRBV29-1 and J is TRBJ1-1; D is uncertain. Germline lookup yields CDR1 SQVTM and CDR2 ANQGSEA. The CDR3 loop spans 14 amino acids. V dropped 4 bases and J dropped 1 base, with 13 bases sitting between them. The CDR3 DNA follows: TGCAGCGTTGTGCTGAGGGCGGGGAACACTGAAGCTTTCTTT. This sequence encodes CSVVLRAGNTEAFF.

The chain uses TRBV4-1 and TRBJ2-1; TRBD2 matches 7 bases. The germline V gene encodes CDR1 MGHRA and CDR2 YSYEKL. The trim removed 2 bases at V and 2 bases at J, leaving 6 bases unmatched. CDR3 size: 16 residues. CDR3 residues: CASSQPLAVPYNEQFF. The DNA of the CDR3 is TGCGCCAGCAGCCAACCGCTAGCGGTCCCCTACAATGAGCAGTTCTTC.

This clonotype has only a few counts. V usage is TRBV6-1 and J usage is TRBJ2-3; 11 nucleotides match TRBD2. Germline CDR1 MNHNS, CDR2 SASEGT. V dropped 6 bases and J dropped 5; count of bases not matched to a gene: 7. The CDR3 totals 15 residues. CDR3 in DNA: TGTGCCAGCAGGGAGGGACTAGCGGTGGGAGATACGCAGTATTTT. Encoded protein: CASREGLAVGDTQYF.

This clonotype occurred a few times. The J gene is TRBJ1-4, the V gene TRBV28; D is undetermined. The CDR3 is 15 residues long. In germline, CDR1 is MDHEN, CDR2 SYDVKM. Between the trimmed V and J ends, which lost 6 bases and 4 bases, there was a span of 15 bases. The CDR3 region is CASRPPNRYNEKLFF. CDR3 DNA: TGTGCCAGCAGGCCTCCGAACCGATATAATGAAAAACTGTTTTTT.

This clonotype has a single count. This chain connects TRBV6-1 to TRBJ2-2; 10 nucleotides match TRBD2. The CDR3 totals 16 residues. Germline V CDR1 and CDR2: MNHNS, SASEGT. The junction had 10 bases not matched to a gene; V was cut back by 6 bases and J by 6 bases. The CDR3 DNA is TGTGCCAGCAGACAATCTAGCGGGAGTCGGTCCGGGGAGCTGTTTTTT. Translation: CASRQSSGSRSGELFF.

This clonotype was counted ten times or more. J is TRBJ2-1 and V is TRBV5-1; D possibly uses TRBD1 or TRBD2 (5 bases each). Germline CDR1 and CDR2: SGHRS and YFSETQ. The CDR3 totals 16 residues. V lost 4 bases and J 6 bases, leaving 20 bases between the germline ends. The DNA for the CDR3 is TGCGCCAGCAGCGAGGTGGGGGTAATTGGTCGCAATGAGCAGTTCTTC. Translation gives CASSEVGVIGRNEQFF.

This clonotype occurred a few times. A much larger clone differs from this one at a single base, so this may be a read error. The CDR3: CASSLPASGSGDTQYF. In DNA form, the CDR3 reads TGCGCCAGCAGCTTGCCCGCTAGCGGGAGTGGGGATACGCAGTATTTT. The rearrangement links TRBV5-1 to TRBJ2-3, with TRBD2 matching over 10 bases. The CDR3 extends over 16 amino acids. V dropped 1 base and J dropped 6; count of bases not matched to a gene: 8. Germline V gene sequence: CDR1 SGHRS, CDR2 YFSETQ.

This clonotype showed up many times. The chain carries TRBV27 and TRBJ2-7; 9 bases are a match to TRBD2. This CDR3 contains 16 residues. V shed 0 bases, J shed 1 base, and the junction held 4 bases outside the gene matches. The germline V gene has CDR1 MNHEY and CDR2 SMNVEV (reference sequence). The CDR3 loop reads CASSLSSSGKSYEQYF. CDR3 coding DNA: TGTGCCAGCAGTTTATCGTCTAGCGGGAAGTCCTACGAGCAGTACTTC.

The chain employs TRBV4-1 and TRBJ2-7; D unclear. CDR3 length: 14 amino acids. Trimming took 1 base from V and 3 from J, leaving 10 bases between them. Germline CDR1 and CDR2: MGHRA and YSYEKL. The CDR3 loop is CASSQGAFLYEQYF. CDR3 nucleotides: TGCGCCAGCAGCCAAGGGGCTTTTCTCTACGAGCAGTACTTC.

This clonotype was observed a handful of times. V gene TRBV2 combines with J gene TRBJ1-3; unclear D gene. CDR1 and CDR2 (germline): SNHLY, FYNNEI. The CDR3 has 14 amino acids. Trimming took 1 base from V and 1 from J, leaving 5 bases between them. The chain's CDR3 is CASSEGGSGNTIYF. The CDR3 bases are TGTGCCAGCAGTGAAGGGGGTTCTGGAAACACCATATATTTT.

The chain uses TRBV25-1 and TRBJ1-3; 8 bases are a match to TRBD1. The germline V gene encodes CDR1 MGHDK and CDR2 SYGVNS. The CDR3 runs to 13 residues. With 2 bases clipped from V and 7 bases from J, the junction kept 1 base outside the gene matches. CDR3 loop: CASSEQGANTIYF. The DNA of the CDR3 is TGTGCCAGCAGTGAACAGGGGGCGAACACCATATATTTT.

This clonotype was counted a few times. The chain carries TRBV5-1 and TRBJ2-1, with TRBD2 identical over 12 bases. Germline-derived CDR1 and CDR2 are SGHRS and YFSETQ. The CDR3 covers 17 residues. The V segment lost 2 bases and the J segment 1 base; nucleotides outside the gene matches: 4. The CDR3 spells CASSFTSGRWSYNEQFF. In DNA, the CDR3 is TGCGCCAGCAGCTTTACTAGCGGGAGGTGGTCCTACAATGAGCAGTTCTTC.

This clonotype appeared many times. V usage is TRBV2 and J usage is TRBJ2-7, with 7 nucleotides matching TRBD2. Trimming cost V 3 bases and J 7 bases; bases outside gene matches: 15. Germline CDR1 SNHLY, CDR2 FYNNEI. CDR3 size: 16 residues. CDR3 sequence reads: CASSDTRDYDLVEQYF. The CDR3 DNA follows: TGTGCCAGCAGTGACACCCGGGACTACGACCTAGTGGAGCAGTACTTC.

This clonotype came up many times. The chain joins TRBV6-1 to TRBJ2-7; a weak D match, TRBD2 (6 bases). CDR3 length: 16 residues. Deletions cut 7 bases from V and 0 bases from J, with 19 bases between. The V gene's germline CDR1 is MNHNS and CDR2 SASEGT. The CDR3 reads CASTQTGGSGSYEQYF. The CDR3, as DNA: TGTGCCAGCACCCAAACCGGGGGAAGCGGCTCCTACGAGCAGTACTTC.

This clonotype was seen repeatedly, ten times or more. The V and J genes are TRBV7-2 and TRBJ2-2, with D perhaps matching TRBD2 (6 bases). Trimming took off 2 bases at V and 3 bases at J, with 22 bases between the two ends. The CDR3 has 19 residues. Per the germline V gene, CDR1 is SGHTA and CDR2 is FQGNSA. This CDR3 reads CASSLSPKISGLHTGELFF. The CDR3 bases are TGTGCCAGCAGCTTAAGCCCAAAAATAAGCGGGCTCCACACCGGGGAGCTGTTTTTT.

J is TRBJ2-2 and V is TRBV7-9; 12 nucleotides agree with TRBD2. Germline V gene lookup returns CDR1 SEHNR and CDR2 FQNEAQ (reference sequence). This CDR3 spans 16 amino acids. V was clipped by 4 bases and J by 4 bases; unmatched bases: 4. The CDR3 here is CASSSGLAGSTGELFF. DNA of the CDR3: TGTGCCAGCAGCTCAGGACTAGCGGGAAGCACCGGGGAGCTGTTTTTT.

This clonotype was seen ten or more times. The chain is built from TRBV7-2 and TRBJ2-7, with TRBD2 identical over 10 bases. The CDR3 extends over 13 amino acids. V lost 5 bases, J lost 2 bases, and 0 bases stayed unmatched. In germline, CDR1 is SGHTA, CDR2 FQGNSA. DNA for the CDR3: TGTGCCAGCAGCACTAGCGGGACCTACGAGCAGTACTTC. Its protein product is CASSTSGTYEQYF.

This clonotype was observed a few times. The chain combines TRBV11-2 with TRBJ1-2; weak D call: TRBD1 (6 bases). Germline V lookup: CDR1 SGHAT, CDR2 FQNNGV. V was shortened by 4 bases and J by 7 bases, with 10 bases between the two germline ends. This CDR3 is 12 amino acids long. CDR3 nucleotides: TGTGCCAGCAGCTCGAACAGGGTTGGCTACACCTTC. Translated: CASSSNRVGYTF.

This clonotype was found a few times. CDR3 nucleotide sequence: TGTGCCAGCAGAATCGACGGGGGGCGTTCACCCCTCCACTTT. This gives the protein CASRIDGGRSPLHF. The chain combines TRBV6-2 or TRBV6-3 with TRBJ1-6; D might be TRBD1 (6 bases). The germline CDR1 and CDR2 sequences are MNHEY and SVGEGT. Trimming shortened V by 6 bases and J by 9 bases, and 15 bases separated the two germline ends. This CDR3 has 14 residues.

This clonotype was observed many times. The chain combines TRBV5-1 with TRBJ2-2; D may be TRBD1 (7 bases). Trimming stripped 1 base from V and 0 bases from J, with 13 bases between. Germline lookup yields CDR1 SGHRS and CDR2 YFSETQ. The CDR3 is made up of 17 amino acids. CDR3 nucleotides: TGCGCCAGCAGCTTGAGGGGGGACAGTTCGAACACCGGGGAGCTGTTTTTT. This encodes CASSLRGDSSNTGELFF.